This is a list of T cell receptor beta chains from one sample in a study of cytomegalovirus exposure and HLA in healthy donors. Some clones are missing from TCRdb's copy, which holds only in-frame ones; the method was immunoSEQ multiplex PCR. The sample lists 80,000 or so clones; 75% were seen once. Sequencing was done on a sample of PBMCs. These receptor sequences come from a woman aged 40-49 years in good health and CMV-seronegative. The CDR3 runs from the conserved cysteine through the conserved F or W. The D gene is left open where the match is weak. The size of a clone is reported for some rows only, either as once, few or many, or as a class for expanded clones.

NA TRBJ1-3 NA TRBV7-9 TGTGCCAGCAGCTTATCGGGTAGAGGGACTGGAAACACCATATATTTT CASSLSGRGTGNTIYF
TRBD2 TRBJ2-1 NA TRBV7-2 TGTGCCAGCAGCTTAGTTTTTTCTAGCGGGGGGACAAACAATGAGCAGTTCTTC CASSLVFSSGGTNNEQFF
NA TRBJ1-3 NA TRBV4-1 TGCGCCAGCAGCCAACCAGGAAACACCATATATTTT CASSQPGNTIYF
NA TRBJ2-3 NA TRBV9 TGTGCCAGCAGCGTTCAGGGCCCCGTAGGGACAGATACGCAGTATTTT CASSVQGPVGTDTQYF
TRBD1 TRBJ2-6 few TRBV4-3 TGCGCCAGCAGCCCGGACAGGAGCTCTGGGGCCAACGTCCTGACTTTC CASSPDRSSGANVLTF
NA TRBJ1-5 NA TRBV19 TGTGCCAGTAGTACAACCCGATTTTACGGACAGCAGGATCAGCCCCAGCATTTT CASSTTRFYGQQDQPQHF
TRBD1 TRBJ1-1 few TRBV6-1 TGTGCCAGCAGGAGTACAGGGGATGATTACACTGAAGCTTTCTTT CASRSTGDDYTEAFF
NA TRBJ1-6 NA TRBV30 TGTGCCTGGACTAAACTCAGGGAAAGTTCACCCCTCCACTTT CAWTKLRESSPLHF
NA TRBJ2-3 few TRBV30 TGTGCCTGGAGTGGCGCTAGCACAGATACGCAGTATTTT CAWSGASTDTQYF
NA TRBJ2-3 NA TRBV2 TGTGCCAGCGGGGGCTCGGGAGATACGCAGTATTTT CASGGSGDTQYF
NA TRBJ1-1 NA TRBV7-3 TGTGCCAGCAGCTTAATGAGACAGACGAACACTGAAGCTTTCTTT CASSLMRQTNTEAFF
NA TRBJ2-1 few TRBV27 TGTGCCAGCAGGGCTAGGACTGGCGGGGGCCTTTACAATGAGCAGTTCTTC CASRARTGGGLYNEQFF
NA TRBJ2-7 NA TRBV18 TGTGCCAGCTCAACCCAGGGGACGGTGAACGAGCAGTACTTC CASSTQGTVNEQYF
NA TRBJ2-2 NA TRBV19 TGTGCCAGTAGTCTCCTTAGCGGACCCACCGGGGAGCTGTTTTTT CASSLLSGPTGELFF
TRBD1 TRBJ1-6 NA TRBV19 TGTGCCAGTAGTATTCGCGGCGGACAGGGTGATTCACCCCTCCACTTT CASSIRGGQGDSPLHF
TRBD1 TRBJ1-1 NA TRBV6-4 TGTGCCAGCAGTGACCCACGACAGGGGGATGACGAAGCTTTCTTT CASSDPRQGDDEAFF
NA TRBJ2-5 NA TRBV7-9 TGTGCCAGCGGGCCCAGAAAAGAGACCCAGTACTTC CASGPRKETQYF
NA TRBJ1-5 NA TRBV10-3 TGTGCCATCAGTGTGGGCAGATATAATCAGCCCCAGCATTTT CAISVGRYNQPQHF